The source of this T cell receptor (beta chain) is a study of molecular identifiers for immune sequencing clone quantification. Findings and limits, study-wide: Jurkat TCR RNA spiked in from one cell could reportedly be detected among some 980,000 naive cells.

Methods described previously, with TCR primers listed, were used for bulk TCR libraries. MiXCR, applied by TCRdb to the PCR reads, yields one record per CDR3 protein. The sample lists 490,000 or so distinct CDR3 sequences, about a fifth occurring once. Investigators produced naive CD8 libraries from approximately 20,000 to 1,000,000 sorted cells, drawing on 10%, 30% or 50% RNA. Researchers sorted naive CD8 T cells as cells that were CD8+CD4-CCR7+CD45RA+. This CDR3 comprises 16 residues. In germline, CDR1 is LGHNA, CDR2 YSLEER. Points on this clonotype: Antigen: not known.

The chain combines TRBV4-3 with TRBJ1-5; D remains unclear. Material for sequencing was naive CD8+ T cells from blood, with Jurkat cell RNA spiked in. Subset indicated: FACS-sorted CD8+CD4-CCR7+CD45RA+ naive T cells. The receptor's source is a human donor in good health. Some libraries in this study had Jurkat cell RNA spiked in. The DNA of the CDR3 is TGCACCGGCAGCCAAGATCTTATGGCAGTGAATCAGCCCCAGCATTTT. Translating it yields CTGSQDLMAVNQPQHF.